This TCR beta chain was sequenced during a study of vaccination effects on CD4 cells after COVID-19. Study-wide points: Convalescent patients were few in the study, and early post-infection timepoints were absent. Vaccine- and infection-induced clones showed marked clonal contraction late following vaccination.

With the ViraFEST assay, the study expanded antigen-specific CD4+ T cells using viral peptide pools, then sequenced them. Cultured cells yielded isolated CD4+ T cells after 10 days. Prior SARS-CoV-2 infection was absent in the vaccine recipients, as shown by negative nucleocapsid antibodies. Roughly 2 million PBMC per well were cultured with around 10 IU/ml IL-2 and roughly 9.9 ug/ml peptides. IL-2 medium was substituted for half the medium on days 3 and 7. Remarks on this clone: The antigen remains undetermined.

This CDR3 has 14 amino acids. V was pared by 4 bases and J by 2 bases, with 1 base of the junction left unmatched. Germline V gives CDR1 MNHNY, CDR2 SVGAGI (reference sequence). The table came from immunoSEQ multiplex PCR; TCRdb's copy has only in-frame clones and leaves some out. Among 78,000 or so clones listed, around 79% were seen once. V gene TRBV6-6 combines with J gene TRBJ1-2, with 10 bases that match TRBD1. The sample in question was CD4+ T cells from PBMCs cultured with SARS-CoV-2 spike peptides, obtained before COVID-19 vaccination. This clonotype was obtained from a human donor who received a COVID-19 vaccine. The CDR3: CASSWGQGNYGYTF. CDR3 in DNA: TGTGCCAGCAGTTGGGGACAGGGGAACTATGGCTACACCTTC.